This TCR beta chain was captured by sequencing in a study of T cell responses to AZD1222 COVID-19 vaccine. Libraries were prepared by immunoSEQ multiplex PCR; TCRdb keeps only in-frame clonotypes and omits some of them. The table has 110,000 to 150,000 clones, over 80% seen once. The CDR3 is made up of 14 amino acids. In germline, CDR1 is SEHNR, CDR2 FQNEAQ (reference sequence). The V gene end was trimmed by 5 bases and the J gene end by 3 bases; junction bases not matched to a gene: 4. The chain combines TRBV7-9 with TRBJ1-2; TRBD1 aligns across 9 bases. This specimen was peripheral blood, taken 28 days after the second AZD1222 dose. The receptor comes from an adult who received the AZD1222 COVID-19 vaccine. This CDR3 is CASSGQGSYYGYTF. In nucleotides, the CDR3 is TGTGCCAGCAGCGGACAGGGGTCCTACTATGGCTACACCTTC.